This paragraph reports one TCR beta chain. This clone was seen a few times. Its antigen specificity is not known. The record has no base qualities; no much larger clone is one base away. TCRbeta CDR3 regions were amplified from genomic DNA using the immunoSEQ Assay, a bias-controlled multiplex PCR. Under the source paper's analysis protocol: Nucleated cell counts per sample were estimated from amplification of reference gene primers within the assay. To quantify the absolute abundance of each unique TCRbeta CDR3 rearrangement, sequence reads were collapsed and filtered. Productive Simpson clonality was computed per sample as the square root of Simpson's diversity index over productive rearrangements. In its TCRdb copy, this immuneACCESS table keeps in-frame sequences only and misses some clones. Where compared with another copy, unresolved V genes explain less than half of these, and the others have no known cause. D and trimming were read from the DNA, whereas the V and J calls and clone size are those reported in that table. The sample table contains fewer than 80,000 clones; only one count was recorded for about four fifths of them. The leading ten clones occupy over 7.5% of the sample.

Each collaborating institution followed its own protocols to collect whole blood in K2EDTA tubes. Collaborator samples were shipped for TCRbeta analysis as frozen whole blood, isolated PBMCs, or DNA extracted from either sample type. The sample belongs to a study of blood T cell repertoires in COVID-19 (dated by TCRdb to the early 2020s). A note on the overall study: Samples from collaborators originated in the United States, Italy and Spain and spanned both the acute and convalescent phases of COVID-19. The prospective study material was composed of cDNA or gDNA derived from T cells, B-cell-depleted T cells, or PBMCs. The dataset comprised deeply sampled blood TCRbeta repertoires from subjects exposed to, actively infected with, or recovered from COVID-19. The repertoires were made available in a free public database intended to serve as a resource for research on the immune response to SARS-CoV-2. The samples were drawn from two sources: the first 160 participants of the ongoing ImmuneRACE study, and fewer than 1,500 subjects contributed by 6 global collaborators. A de-identified subject ID, COVID-19 status, age in years and sex were almost always included in the sample metadata. Where available, HLA class I and class II types were taken from metadata supplied by the sample provider and were not determined by assay-based typing. Study-wide findings and limitations: Clinical and demographic metadata were provided uncurated, with the amount varying by source and participant.

CDR1 and CDR2 are drawn from the germline V gene (reference sequence): WNHNN, SYGVQD. Measured from the cysteine to the phenylalanine, the CDR3 is 14 residues long. Only the CDR3 DNA stays, 42 bases, in frame from base 1. From V the trimming removes 3 bases and from J it removes 5 bases, while the gene matches leave 6 bases of the junction unaccounted for. The sample taken for sequencing was peripheral blood. The source of this sequence is a human donor in a cohort sampled during active COVID-19. The V and J segments used are TRBV10-1 and TRBJ2-7, with TRBD1 matching 8 junction bases. In nucleotides, the sequence is TGCGCCAGCAGTGACTTGGACAGGGTCCACGAGCAGTACTTC. Its amino acids are CASSDLDRVHEQYF.